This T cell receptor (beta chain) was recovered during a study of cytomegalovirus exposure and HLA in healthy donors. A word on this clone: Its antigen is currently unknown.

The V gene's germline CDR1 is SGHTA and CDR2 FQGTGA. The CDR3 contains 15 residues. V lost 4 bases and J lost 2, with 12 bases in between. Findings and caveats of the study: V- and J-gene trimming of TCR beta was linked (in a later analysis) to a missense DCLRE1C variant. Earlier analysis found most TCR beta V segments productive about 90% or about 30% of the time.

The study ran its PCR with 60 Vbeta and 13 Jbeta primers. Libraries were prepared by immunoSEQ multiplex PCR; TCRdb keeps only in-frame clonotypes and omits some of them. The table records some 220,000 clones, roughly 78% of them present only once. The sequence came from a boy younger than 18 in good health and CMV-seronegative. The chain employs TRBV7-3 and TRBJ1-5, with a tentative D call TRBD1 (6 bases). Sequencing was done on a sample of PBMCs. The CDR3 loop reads CASSSSGGGNQPQHF. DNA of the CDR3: TGTGCCAGCAGCTCCTCGGGGGGCGGCAATCAGCCCCAGCATTTT.